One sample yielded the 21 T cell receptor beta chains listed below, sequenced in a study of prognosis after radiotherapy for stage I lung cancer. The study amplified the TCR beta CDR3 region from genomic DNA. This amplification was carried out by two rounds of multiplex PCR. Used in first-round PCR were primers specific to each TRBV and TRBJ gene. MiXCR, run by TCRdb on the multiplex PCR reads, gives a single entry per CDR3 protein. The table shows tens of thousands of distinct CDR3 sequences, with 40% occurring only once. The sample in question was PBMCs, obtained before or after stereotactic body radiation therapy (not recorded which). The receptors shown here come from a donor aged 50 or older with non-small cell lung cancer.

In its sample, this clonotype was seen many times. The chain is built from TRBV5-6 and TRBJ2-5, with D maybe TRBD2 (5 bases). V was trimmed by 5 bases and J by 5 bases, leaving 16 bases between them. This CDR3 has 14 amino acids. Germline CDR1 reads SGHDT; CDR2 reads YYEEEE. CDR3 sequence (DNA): TGTGCCAGCAGTTCACTGTCGGGCGGGGAGACCCAGTACTTC. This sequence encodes CASSSLSGGETQYF.

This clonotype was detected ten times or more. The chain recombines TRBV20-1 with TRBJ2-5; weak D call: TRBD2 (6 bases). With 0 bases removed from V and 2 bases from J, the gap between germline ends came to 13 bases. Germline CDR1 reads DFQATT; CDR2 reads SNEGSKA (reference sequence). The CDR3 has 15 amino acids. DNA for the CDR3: TGCAGTGCTAGAGATCCTAGCGAGATTCAAGAGACCCAGTACTTC. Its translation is CSARDPSEIQETQYF.

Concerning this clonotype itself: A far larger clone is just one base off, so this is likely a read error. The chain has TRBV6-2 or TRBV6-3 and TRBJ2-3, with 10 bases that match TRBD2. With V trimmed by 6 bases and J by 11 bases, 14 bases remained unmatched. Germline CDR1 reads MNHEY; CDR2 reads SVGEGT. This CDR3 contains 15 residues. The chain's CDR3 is CASRRLAGGLGGQYF. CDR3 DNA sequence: TGTGCCAGCAGACGATTAGCGGGAGGACTCGGGGGGCAGTATTTT.

The CDR3 loop is CARGSSGSYEQYF. The CDR3 DNA is TGTGCCAGGGGTTCTAGCGGGAGTTACGAGCAGTACTTC. The chain carries TRBV6-2 or TRBV6-3 and TRBJ2-7, with 10 bases matching TRBD2. V lost 9 bases to trimming and J lost 4 bases; unmatched junction nucleotides: 6. Germline assignment: CDR1 MNHEY and CDR2 SVGEGT. CDR3 length: 13 amino acids.

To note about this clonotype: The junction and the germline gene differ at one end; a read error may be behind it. CDR3 region: CAISGGGLAGGVSGELFF. DNA for the CDR3: TGTGCCATCAGTGGTGGGGGACTAGCGGGAGGAGTGTCCGGGGAGCTGTTTTTT. The chain recombines TRBV12-3 or TRBV12-4 with TRBJ2-2, with 15 bases matching TRBD2. CDR3 length equals 18 residues.

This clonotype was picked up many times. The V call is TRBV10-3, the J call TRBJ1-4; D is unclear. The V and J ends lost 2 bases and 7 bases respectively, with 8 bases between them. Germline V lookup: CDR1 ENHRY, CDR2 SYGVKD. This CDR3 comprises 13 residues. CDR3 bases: TGTGCCATCAGTGAGGGGAATGGTGAAAAACTGTTTTTT. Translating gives CAISEGNGEKLFF.

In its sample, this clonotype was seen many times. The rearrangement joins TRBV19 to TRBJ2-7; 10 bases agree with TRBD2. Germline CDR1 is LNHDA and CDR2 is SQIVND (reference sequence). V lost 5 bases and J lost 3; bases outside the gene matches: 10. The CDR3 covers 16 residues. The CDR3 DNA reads TGTGCCAGTAGTTTCTCTAGCGGGAGAAGAGGCTACGAGCAGTACTTC. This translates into CASSFSSGRRGYEQYF. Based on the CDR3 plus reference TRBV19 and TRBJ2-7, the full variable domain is DGGITQSPKYLFRKEGQNVTLSCEQNLNHDAMYWYRQDPGQGLRLIYYSQIVNDFQKGDIAEGYSVSREKKESFPLTVTSAQKNPTAFYLCASSFSSGRRGYEQYFGPGTRLTVT.

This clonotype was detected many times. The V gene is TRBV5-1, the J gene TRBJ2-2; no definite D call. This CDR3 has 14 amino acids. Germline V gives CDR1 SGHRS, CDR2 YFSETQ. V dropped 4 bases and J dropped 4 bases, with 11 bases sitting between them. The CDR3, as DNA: TGCGCCAGCAGCGATAAGACTGGCACCGGGGAGCTGTTTTTT. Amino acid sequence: CASSDKTGTGELFF.

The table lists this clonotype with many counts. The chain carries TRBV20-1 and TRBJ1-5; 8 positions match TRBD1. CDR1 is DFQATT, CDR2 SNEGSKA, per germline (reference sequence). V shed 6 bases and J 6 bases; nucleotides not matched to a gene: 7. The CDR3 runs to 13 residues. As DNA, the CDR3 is TGCAGTGCCATGACAGGGGAGGGTCAGCCCCAGCATTTT. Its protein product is CSAMTGEGQPQHF.

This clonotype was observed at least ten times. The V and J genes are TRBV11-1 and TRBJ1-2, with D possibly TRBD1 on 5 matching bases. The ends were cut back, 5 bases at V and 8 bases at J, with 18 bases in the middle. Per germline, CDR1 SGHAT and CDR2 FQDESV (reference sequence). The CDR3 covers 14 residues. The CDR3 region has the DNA TGTGCCAGCAGCCTAAGTCCCGGTGAGGGGGGCTACACCTTC. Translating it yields CASSLSPGEGGYTF.

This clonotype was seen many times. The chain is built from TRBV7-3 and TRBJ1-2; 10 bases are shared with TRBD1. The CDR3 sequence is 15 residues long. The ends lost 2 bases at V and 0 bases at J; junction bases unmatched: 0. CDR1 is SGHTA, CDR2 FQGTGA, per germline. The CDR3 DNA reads TGTGCCAGCAGCTTAGGACAGGGGGCTAACTATGGCTACACCTTC. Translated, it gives CASSLGQGANYGYTF.

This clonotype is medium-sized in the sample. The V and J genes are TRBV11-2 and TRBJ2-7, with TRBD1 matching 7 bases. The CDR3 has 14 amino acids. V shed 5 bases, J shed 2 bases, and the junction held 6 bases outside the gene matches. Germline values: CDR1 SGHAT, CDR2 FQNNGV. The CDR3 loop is CASSLTGVTYEQYF. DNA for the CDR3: TGTGCCAGCAGCCTTACAGGGGTAACCTACGAGCAGTACTTC.

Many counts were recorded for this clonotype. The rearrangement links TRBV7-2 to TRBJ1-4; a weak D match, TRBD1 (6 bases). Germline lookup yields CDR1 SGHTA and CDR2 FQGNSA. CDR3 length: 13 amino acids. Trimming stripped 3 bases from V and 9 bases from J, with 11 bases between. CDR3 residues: CASSFTGTQKLFF. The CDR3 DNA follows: TGTGCCAGCAGCTTTACAGGGACCCAAAAACTGTTTTTT.

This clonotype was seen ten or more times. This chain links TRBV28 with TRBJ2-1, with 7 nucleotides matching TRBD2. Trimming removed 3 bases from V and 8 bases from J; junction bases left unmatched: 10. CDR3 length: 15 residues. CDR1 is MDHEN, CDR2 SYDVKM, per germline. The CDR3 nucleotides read TGTGCCAGCAGTTTTACAACCGGACTAGACTATGAGCAGTTCTTC. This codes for CASSFTTGLDYEQFF.

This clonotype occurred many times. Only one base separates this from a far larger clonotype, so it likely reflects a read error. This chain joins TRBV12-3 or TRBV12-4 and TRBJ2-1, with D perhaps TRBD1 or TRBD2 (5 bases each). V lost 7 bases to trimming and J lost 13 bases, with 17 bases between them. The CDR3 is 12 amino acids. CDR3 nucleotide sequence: TGTGCCAGCACCAATCAAGGGGAGACCCAGTTCTTC. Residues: CASTNQGETQFF.

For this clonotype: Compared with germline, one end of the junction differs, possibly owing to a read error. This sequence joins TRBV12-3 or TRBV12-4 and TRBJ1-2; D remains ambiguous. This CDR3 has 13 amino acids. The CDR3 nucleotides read TGTGCCAGCAGTTCCCCAGGTACCTATGTCTACACCTTC. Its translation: CASSSPGTYVYTF.

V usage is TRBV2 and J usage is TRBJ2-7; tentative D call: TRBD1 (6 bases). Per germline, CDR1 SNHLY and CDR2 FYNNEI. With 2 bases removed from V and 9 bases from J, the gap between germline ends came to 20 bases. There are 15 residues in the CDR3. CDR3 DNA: TGTGCCAGCAGTGAACTAAGACAGGCGAAGGACGGGCAGTACTTC. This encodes CASSELRQAKDGQYF.

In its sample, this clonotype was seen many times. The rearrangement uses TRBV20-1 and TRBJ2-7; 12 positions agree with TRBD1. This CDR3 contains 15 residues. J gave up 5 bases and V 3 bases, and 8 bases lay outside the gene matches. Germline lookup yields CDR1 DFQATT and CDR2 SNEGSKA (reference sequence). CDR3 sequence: CSARGGTGGIDEQYF. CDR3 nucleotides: TGCAGTGCTAGGGGAGGGACAGGGGGCATCGACGAGCAGTACTTC.

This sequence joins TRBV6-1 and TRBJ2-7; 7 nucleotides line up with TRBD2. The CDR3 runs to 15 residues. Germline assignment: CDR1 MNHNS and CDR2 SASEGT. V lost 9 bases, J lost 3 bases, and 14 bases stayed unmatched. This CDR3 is CARSHGIAGVYEQYF. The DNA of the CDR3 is TGTGCCAGAAGCCACGGAATAGCGGGCGTCTACGAGCAGTACTTC.

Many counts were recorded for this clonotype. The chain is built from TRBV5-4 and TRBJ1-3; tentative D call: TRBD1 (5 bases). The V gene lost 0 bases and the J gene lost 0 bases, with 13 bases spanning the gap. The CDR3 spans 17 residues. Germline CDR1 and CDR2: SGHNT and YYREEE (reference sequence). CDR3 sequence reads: CASSLGGRYNSGNTIYF. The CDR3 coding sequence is TGTGCCAGCAGCTTGGGGGGCCGGTATAACTCTGGAAACACCATATATTTT.

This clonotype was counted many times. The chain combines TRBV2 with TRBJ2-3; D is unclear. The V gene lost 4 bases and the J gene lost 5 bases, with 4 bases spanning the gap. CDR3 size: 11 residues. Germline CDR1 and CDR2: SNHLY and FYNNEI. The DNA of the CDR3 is TGTGCCAGCAGTGTAAAAGATACGCAGTATTTT. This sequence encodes CASSVKDTQYF.